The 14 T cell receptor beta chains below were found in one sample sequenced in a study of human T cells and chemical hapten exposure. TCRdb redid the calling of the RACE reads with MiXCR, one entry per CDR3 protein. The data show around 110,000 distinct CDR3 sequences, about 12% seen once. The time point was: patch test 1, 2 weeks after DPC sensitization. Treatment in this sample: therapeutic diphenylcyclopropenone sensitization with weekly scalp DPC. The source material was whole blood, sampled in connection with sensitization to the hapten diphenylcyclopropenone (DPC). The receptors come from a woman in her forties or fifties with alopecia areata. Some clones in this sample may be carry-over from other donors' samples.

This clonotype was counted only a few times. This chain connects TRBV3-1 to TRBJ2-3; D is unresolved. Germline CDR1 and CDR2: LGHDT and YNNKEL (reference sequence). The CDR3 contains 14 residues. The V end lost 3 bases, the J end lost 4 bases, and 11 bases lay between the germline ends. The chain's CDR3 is CASSQQHGSDTQYF. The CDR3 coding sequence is TGTGCCAGCAGCCAGCAACATGGATCAGATACGCAGTATTTT.

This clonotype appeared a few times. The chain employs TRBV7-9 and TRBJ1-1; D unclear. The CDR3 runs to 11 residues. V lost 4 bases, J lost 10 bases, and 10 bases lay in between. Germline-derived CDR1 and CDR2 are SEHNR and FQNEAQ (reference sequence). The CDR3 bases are TGTGCCAGCAGCTCAGGAGGGCGAGCTTTCTTT. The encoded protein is CASSSGGRAFF.

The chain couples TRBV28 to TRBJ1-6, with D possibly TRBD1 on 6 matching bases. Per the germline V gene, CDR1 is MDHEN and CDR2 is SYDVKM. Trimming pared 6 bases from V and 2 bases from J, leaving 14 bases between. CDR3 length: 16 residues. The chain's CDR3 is CASRTEGGAYNSPLHF. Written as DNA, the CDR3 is TGTGCCAGCAGAACCGAGGGGGGGGCCTATAATTCACCCCTCCACTTT.

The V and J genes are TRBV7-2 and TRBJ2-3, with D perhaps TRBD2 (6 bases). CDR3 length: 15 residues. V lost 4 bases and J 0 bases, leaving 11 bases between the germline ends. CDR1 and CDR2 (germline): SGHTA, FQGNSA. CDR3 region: CASSWGTRSTDTQYF. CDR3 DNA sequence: TGTGCCAGCAGCTGGGGGACTCGTAGCACAGATACGCAGTATTTT.

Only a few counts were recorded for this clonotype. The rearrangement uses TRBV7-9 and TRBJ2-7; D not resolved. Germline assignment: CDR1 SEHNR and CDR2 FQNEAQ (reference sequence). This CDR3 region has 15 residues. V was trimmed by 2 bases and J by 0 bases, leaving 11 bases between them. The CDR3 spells CASSLLGESSYEQYF. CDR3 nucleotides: TGTGCCAGCAGCTTATTGGGCGAATCCTCCTACGAGCAGTACTTC.

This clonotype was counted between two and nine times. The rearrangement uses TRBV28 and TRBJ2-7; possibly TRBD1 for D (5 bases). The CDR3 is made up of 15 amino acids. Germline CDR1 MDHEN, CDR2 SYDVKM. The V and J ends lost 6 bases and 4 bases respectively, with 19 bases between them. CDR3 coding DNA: TGTGCCAGCAGCTCAGGGTCTCCCGCATTATACGAGCAGTACTTC. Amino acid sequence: CASSSGSPALYEQYF.

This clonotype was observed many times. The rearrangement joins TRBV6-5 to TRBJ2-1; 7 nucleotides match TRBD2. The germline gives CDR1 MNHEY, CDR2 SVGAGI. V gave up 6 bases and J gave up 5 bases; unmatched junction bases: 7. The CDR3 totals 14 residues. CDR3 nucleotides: TGTGCCAGCAGCCGGGGGGTGATGAACAATGAGCAGTTCTTC. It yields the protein CASSRGVMNNEQFF.

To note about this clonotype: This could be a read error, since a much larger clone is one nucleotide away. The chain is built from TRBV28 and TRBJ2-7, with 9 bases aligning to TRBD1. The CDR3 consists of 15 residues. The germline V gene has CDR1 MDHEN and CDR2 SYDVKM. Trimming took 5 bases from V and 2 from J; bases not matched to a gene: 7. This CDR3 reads CASSLLGQGTYEQYF. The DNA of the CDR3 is TGTGCCAGCAGTCTCCTGGGACAGGGAACCTACGAGCAGTACTTC.

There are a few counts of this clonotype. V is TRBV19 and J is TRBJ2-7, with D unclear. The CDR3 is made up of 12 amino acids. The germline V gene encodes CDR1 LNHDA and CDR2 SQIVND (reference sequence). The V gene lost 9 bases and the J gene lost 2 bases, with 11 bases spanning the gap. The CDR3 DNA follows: TGTGCCAGCGCGACACCCCCCTACGAGCAGTACTTC. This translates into CASATPPYEQYF.

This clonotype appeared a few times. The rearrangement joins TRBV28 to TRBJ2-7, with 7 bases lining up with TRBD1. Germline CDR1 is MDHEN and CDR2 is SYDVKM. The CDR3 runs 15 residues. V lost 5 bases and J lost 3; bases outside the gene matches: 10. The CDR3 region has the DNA TGTGCCAGCAGTACGACAGGGTATGAGGGCTACGAGCAGTACTTC. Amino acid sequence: CASSTTGYEGYEQYF.

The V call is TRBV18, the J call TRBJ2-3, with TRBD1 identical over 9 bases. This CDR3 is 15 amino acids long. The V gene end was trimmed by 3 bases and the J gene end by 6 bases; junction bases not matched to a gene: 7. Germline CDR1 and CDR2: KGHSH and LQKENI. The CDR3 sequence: CASSPRTGVSDTQYF. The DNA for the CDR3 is TGTGCCAGCTCACCGCGGACAGGGGTTAGCGATACGCAGTATTTT. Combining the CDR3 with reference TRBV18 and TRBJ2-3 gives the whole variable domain NAGVMQNPRHLVRRRGQEARLRCSPMKGHSHVYWYRQLPEEGLKFMVYLQKENIIDESGMPKERFSAEFPKEGPSILRIQQVVRGDSAAYFCASSPRTGVSDTQYFGPGTRLTVL.

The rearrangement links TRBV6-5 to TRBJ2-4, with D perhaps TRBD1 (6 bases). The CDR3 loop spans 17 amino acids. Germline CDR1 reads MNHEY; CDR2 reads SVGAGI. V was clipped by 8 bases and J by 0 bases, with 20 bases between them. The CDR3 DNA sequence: TGTGCCAGCCGAAGAAGGGTTTGGGGGCTAGCCAAAAACATTCAGTACTTC. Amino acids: CASRRRVWGLAKNIQYF.

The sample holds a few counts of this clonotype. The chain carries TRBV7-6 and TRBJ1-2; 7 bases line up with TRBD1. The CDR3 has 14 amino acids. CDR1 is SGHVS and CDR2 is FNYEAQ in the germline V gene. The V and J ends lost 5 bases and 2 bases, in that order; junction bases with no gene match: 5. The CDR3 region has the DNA TGTGCCAGCAGCCGGGACAGAGCGAACTATGGCTACACCTTC. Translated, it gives CASSRDRANYGYTF.

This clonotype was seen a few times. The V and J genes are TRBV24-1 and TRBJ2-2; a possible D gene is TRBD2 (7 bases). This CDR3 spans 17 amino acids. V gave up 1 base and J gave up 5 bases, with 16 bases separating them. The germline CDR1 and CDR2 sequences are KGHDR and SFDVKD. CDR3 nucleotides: TGTGCCACCAGTGATTTTTCGGGGGGCGCGTGGACCGGGGAGCTGTTTTTT. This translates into CATSDFSGGAWTGELFF.